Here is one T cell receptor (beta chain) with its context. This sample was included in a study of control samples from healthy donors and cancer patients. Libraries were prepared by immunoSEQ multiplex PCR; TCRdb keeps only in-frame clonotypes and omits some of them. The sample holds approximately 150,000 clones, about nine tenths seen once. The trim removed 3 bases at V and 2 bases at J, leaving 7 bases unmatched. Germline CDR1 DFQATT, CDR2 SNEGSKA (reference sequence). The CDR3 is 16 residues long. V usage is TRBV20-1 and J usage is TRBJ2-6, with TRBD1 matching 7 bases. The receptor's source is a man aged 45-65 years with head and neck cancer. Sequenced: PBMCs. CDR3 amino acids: CSASTGVDTGANVLTF. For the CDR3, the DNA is TGCAGTGCTAGTACAGGGGTTGATACTGGGGCCAACGTCCTGACTTTC.